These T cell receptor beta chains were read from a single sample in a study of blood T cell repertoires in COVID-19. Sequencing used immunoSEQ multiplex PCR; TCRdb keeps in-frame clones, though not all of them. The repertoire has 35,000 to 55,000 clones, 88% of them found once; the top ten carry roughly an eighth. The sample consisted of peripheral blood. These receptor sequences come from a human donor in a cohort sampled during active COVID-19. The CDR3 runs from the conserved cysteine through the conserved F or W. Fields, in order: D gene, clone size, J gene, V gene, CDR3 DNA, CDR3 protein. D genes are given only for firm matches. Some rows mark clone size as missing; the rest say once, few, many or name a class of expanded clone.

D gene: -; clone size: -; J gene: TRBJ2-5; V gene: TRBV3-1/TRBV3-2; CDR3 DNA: TGTGCCAGCAGCCAAGTCGCGGGGCAAGAGACCCAGTACTTC; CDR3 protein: CASSQVAGQETQYF
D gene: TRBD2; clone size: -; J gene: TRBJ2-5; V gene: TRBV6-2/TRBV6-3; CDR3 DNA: TGTGCCAGCAGTTACTCTCTAGCGGGGGGGCTCGAGACCCAGTACTTC; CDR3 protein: CASSYSLAGGLETQYF
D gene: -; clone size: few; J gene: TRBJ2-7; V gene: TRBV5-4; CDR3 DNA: TGTGCCAGCAGCTTGGGACGCGGGGAGGTCGACGAGCAGTACTTC; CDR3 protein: CASSLGRGEVDEQYF
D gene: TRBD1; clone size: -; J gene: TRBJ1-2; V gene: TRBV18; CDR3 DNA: TGTGCCAGCTCACCCCCACAGGGGGCCGGCGGCTACACCTTC; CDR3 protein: CASSPPQGAGGYTF
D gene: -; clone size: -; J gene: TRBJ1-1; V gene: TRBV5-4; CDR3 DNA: TGTGCCAGCAGCTCGGCGGCAGAGAACACTGAAGCTTTCTTT; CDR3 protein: CASSSAAENTEAFF
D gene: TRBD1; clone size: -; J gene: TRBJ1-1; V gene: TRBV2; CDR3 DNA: TGTGCCAGCAGAGGGGGCTTACAGATAGGTTCACTCACTGAAGCTTTCTTT; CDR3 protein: CASRGGLQIGSLTEAFF
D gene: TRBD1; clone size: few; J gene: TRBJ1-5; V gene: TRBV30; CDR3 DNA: TGTGCCGGACAGGAGGGCAATCAGCCCCAGCATTTT; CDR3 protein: CAGQEGNQPQHF
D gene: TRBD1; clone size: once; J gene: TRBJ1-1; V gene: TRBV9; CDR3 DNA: TGTGCCAGCAGCGGCCTGACAGCCCGGGACAGGGATAGGGGTTCGGACACTGAAGCTTTCTTT; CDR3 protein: CASSGLTARDRDRGSDTEAFF
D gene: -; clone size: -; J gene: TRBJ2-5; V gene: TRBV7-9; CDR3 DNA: TGTGCCAGCAGCTTTGCAGGGGACGAGACCCAGTACTTC; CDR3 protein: CASSFAGDETQYF
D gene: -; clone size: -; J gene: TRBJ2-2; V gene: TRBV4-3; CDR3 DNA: TGCGCCAGCAGCCAAGATCGCGGGTACGGGGAGCTGTTTTTT; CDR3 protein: CASSQDRGYGELFF
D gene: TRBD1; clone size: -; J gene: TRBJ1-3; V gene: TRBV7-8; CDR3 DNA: TGTGCCAGCACCGCGGACAGGGGAGTTGGAAACACCATATATTTT; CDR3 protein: CASTADRGVGNTIYF
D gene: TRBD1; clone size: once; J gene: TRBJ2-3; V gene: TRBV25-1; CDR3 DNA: TGTGCCAGCAGTCCATCCAGTGGACAGGGGACAGATACGCAGTATTTT; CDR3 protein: CASSPSSGQGTDTQYF
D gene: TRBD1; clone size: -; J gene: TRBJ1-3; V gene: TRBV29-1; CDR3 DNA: TGCAGCGTTTCATACAGGGGGCGCGGGGACACCATATATTTT; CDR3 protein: CSVSYRGRGDTIYF
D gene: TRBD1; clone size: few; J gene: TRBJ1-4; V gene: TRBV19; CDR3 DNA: TGTGCCAGTAGACTTGGACAGGCGACTAATGAAAAACTGTTTTTT; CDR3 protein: CASRLGQATNEKLFF
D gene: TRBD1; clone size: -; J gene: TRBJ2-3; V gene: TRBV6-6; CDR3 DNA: TGTGCCTCAGGGGGTGAGCAGTATTTT; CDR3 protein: CASGGEQYF
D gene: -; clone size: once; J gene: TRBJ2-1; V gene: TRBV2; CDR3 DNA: TGTGCCAGCAGCGCGGAAGATTTTCGACAGGAAATCTCCTACAATGAGCAGTTCTTC; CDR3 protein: CASSAEDFRQEISYNEQFF
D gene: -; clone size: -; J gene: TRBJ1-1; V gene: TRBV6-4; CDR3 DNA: TGTGCCAGCAGCCGACTCCGGGACACTGAAGCTTTCTTT; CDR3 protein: CASSRLRDTEAFF
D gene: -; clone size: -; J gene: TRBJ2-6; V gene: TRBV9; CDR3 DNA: TGTGCCAGCAGCTTGCCCCGGGACACCTTCCATAGGGCCAACGTCCTGACTTTC; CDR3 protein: CASSLPRDTFHRANVLTF
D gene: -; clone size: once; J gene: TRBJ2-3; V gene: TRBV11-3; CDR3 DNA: TGTGCCAGCAGCTTAAGTGGAGACGGCACAGATACGCAGTATTTT; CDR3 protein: CASSLSGDGTDTQYF
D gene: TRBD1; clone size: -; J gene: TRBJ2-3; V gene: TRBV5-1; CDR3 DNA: TGCGCCAGCAGCTCCGGAAGGGGGCTACGCACAGATACGCAGTATTTT; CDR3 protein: CASSSGRGLRTDTQYF
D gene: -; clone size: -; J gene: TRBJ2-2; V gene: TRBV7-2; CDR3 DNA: TGTGCCAGCAGCTTAGGAGCCGGGGAGCTGTTTTTT; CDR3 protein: CASSLGAGELFF
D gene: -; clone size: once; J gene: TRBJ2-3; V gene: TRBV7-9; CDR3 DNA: TGTGCCAGCAGCGGGACTCCCGAGATCAACACAGATACGCAGTATTTT; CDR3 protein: CASSGTPEINTDTQYF
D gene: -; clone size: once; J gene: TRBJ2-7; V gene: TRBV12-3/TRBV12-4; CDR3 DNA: TGTGCCAGCAGTGTTACGGACTCTTACGAGCAGTACTTC; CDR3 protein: CASSVTDSYEQYF
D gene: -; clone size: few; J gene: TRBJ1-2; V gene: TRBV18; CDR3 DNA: TGTGCCAGCTCGCCTAGTAAAGACTATTATGGCTACACCTTC; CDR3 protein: CASSPSKDYYGYTF
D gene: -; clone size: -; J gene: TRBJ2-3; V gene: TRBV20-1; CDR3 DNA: TGCAGTGCGCCTAATTCAGATACGCAGTATTTT; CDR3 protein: CSAPNSDTQYF
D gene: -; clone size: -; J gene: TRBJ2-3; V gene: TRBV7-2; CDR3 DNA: TGTGCCAGCAGCTTAGTGTTAATAGGGGTAAGCACAGATACGCAGTATTTT; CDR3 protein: CASSLVLIGVSTDTQYF
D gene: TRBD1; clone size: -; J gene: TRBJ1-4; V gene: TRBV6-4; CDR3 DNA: TGTGCCAGCAGTGACCCAGGGACAGGGAGATTGTCAGCTAATGAAAAACTGTTTTTT; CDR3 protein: CASSDPGTGRLSANEKLFF
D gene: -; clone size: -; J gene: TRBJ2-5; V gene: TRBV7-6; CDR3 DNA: TGTGCCAGCAGCTTAACTTTTCAAGAGACCCAGTACTTC; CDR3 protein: CASSLTFQETQYF
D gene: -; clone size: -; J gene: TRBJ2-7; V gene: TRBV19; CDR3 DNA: TGTGCCAGTAGTCCGTATGACATCTCCTACGAGCAGTACTTC; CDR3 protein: CASSPYDISYEQYF
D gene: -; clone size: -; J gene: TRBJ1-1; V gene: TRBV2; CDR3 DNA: TGTGCCAGCAGCTGGCTAGTGGGGGGGTACACTGAAGCTTTCTTT; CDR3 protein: CASSWLVGGYTEAFF
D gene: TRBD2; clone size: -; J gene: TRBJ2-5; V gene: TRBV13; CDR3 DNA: TGTGCCAGCAGCCCTCTTCCCCGTCTAGCGGGGCTACAAGAGACCCAGTACTTC; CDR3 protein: CASSPLPRLAGLQETQYF
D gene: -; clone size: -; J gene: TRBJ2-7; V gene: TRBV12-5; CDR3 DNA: TGTGCTAGTGTTCCTATGGGCCTCACACGATACGAGCAGTACTTC; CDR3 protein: CASVPMGLTRYEQYF
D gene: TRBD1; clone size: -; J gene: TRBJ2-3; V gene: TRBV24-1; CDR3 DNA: TGTGCCACCAGTGATCCCGGACAGGGCACAGATACGCAGTATTTT; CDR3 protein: CATSDPGQGTDTQYF
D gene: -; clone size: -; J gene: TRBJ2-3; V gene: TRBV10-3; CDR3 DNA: TGTGCCATCAGTGGAAGGGAGGCAGATACGCAGTATTTT; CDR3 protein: CAISGREADTQYF
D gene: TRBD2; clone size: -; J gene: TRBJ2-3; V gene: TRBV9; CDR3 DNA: TGTGCCAGCAGCACCTTAGCGGGGGGGGCACCTAGTACAGATACGCAGTATTTT; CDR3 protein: CASSTLAGGAPSTDTQYF